A single sample is the source of the 22 T cell receptor beta chains below, sequenced in a study of blood T cell repertoires in COVID-19. Only in-frame clones appear in the TCRdb table, and some are missing; sequencing was by immunoSEQ multiplex PCR. The data show about 180,000 clones, with approximately 88% seen just once and 3.5% to 4.5% held by the top ten. The material sequenced was peripheral blood. Every receptor here comes from a woman in her 30s with acute or convalescent COVID-19.

The chain is built from TRBV19 and TRBJ2-5, with no clear D. V dropped 10 bases and J dropped 5 bases, with 5 bases sitting between them. CDR3 length: 9 amino acids. Germline V gives CDR1 LNHDA, CDR2 SQIVND (reference sequence). In DNA, the CDR3 is TGTGCCATCGGTGAGACCCAGTACTTC. Its translation: CAIGETQYF.

V gene TRBV6-5 combines with J gene TRBJ2-5; 9 nucleotides match TRBD2. Germline loops: CDR1 MNHEY, CDR2 SVGAGI. The CDR3 is made up of 15 amino acids. The ends lost 5 bases at V and 4 bases at J; junction bases unmatched: 8. In DNA, the CDR3 is TGTGCCAGCAGTACCGATAGCGGGAGCGGAGAGACCCAGTACTTC. It yields the protein CASSTDSGSGETQYF.

In its sample, this clone was seen a few times. The rearrangement links TRBV2 to TRBJ2-1; 11 bases map to TRBD2. Germline CDR1 is SNHLY and CDR2 is FYNNEI. The V segment lost 8 bases and the J segment 7 bases; nucleotides outside the gene matches: 4. The CDR3 spans 13 residues. CDR3 residues: CASGASGRNEQFF. The CDR3 bases are TGTGCCAGCGGGGCTAGCGGGAGGAATGAGCAGTTCTTC.

The table lists this clone with a count of one. The chain joins TRBV7-2 to TRBJ1-4, with a possible D match to TRBD1 (6 bases). The CDR3 spans 16 residues. Trimming removed 2 bases at V and 5 bases at J, with 15 bases between. Germline CDR1 is SGHTA and CDR2 is FQGNSA. CDR3 sequence reads: CASSLSGAAQNEKLFF. The CDR3 coding sequence is TGTGCCAGCAGCTTATCAGGGGCAGCTCAAAATGAAAAACTGTTTTTT.

This rearrangement joins TRBV12-3 or TRBV12-4 to TRBJ2-3; D not certain. V was shortened by 2 bases and J by 4 bases, with 7 bases between the two germline ends. The CDR3 contains 13 residues. The CDR3 loop reads CASSLIGADTQYF. The DNA for the CDR3 is TGTGCCAGCAGTTTAATCGGAGCAGATACGCAGTATTTT.

The table lists this clone with a count of one. The chain employs TRBV18 and TRBJ2-7; 8 bases map to TRBD2. With V trimmed by 5 bases and J by 6 bases, 3 bases remained unmatched. CDR3 length equals 12 residues. Germline lookup yields CDR1 KGHSH and CDR2 LQKENI. The CDR3 coding sequence is TGTGCCAGCTCATTCGGGAGGGGCGAGCAGTACTTC. It is translated as CASSFGRGEQYF.

This chain links TRBV5-6 with TRBJ2-3; no reliable D call. The CDR3 spans 12 residues. Germline-derived CDR1 and CDR2 are SGHDT and YYEEEE. V lost 1 base, J lost 6 bases, and 6 bases lay in between. CDR3 residues: CASSLPRDTQYF. The CDR3 nucleotides are TGTGCCAGCAGCTTGCCGAGGGATACGCAGTATTTT. The full variable domain, its missing parts supplied by reference TRBV5-6 and TRBJ2-3, is DAGVTQSPTHLIKTRGQQVTLRCSPKSGHDTVSWYQQALGQGPQFIFQYYEEEERQRGNFPDRFSGHQFPNYSSELNVNALLLGDSALYLCASSLPRDTQYFGPGTRLTVL.

The J gene is TRBJ1-2, the V gene TRBV12-5; D ambiguous. The germline gives CDR1 LGHNT, CDR2 FRNRAP. The CDR3 sequence is 12 residues long. V lost 0 bases, J lost 8 bases, and 7 bases lay in between. The CDR3 coding sequence is TGTGCTAGTGGTTTGGTACGGTCGGGCTACACCTTC. Translated: CASGLVRSGYTF. Variable domain in full (rest from reference TRBV12-5 and TRBJ1-2): DARVTQTPRHKVTEMGQEVTMRCQPILGHNTVFWYRQTMMQGLELLAYFRNRAPLDDSGMPKDRFSAEMPDATLATLKIQPSEPRDSAVYFCASGLVRSGYTFGSGTRLTVV.

The J gene is TRBJ2-3, the V gene TRBV28; 14 nucleotides match TRBD2. V shed 6 bases and J 8 bases; nucleotides not matched to a gene: 13. Per the germline V gene, CDR1 is MDHEN and CDR2 is SYDVKM. The CDR3 totals 17 residues. CDR3 DNA: TGTGCCAGCAGCAGCAGACTAGCGGGAGGGGGGTATGGTACGCAGTATTTT. Amino acid sequence: CASSSRLAGGGYGTQYF.

The J gene is TRBJ2-1, the V gene TRBV14; 9 nucleotides agree with TRBD2. The CDR3 has 15 amino acids. The V and J ends lost 3 bases and 10 bases, in that order; junction bases with no gene match: 10. Germline V gene sequence: CDR1 SGHDN, CDR2 FVKESK. The CDR3 here is CASSQGASGAGEQFF. DNA of the CDR3: TGTGCCAGCAGCCAGGGGGCTAGCGGGGCAGGGGAGCAGTTCTTC.

The chain employs TRBV2 and TRBJ2-5, with 8 bases aligning to TRBD2. CDR3 length: 13 amino acids. Germline V lookup: CDR1 SNHLY, CDR2 FYNNEI. V gave up 8 bases and J gave up 5 bases; unmatched junction bases: 7. For the CDR3, the DNA is TGTGCCAGCTCTAGCGGGCGCGGCGAGACCCAGTACTTC. Translated, it gives CASSSGRGETQYF.

This clone was recorded only once. The chain recombines TRBV6-5 with TRBJ2-5, with D possibly TRBD2 on 5 matching bases. The CDR3 totals 13 residues. Germline V gene sequence: CDR1 MNHEY, CDR2 SVGAGI. The V gene lost 10 bases and the J gene lost 2 bases, with 14 bases spanning the gap. The CDR3 coding sequence is TGTGCCACCTTCGGGCGGGCACAAGAGACCCAGTACTTC. Amino acid sequence: CATFGRAQETQYF.

The rearrangement uses TRBV27 and TRBJ1-6; possibly TRBD1 for D (5 bases). This CDR3 has 15 residues. Germline loops: CDR1 MNHEY, CDR2 SMNVEV (reference sequence). V dropped 7 bases and J dropped 9 bases, with 19 bases sitting between them. The CDR3: CASTRGEAWGSPLHF. DNA for the CDR3: TGTGCCAGCACTAGGGGCGAAGCCTGGGGTTCACCCCTCCACTTT.

This clone is a singleton in its sample. This chain links TRBV5-1 with TRBJ2-7; D is ambiguous. The germline V and J ends were trimmed by 4 bases and 3 bases, with 11 bases remaining between them. Per the germline V gene, CDR1 is SGHRS and CDR2 is YFSETQ. The CDR3 consists of 13 residues. The CDR3 spells CASSIDKSYEQYF. Written as DNA, the CDR3 is TGCGCCAGCAGCATAGACAAAAGCTACGAGCAGTACTTC.

The genes are TRBV2 and TRBJ2-7; the match to TRBD1 covers 9 bases. CDR3 length: 14 amino acids. Germline V gene lookup returns CDR1 SNHLY and CDR2 FYNNEI. Unmatched junction bases numbered 7, after V lost 7 bases and J lost 3 bases. The CDR3 region is CASMGTGIFYEQYF. DNA of the CDR3: TGTGCCAGCATGGGGACAGGGATTTTCTACGAGCAGTACTTC.

The rearrangement uses TRBV27 and TRBJ2-1, with D perhaps matching TRBD2 (6 bases). V gave up 5 bases and J gave up 6 bases, with 11 bases separating them. The CDR3 is made up of 13 amino acids. The germline CDR1 and CDR2 sequences are MNHEY and SMNVEV (reference sequence). CDR3 bases: TGTGCCAGCAGTCGGAGCGGGTTCAATGAGCAGTTCTTC. This translates into CASSRSGFNEQFF.

V is TRBV18 and J is TRBJ2-1, with a tentative D call TRBD1 (5 bases). The CDR3 is 16 amino acids. The germline CDR1 and CDR2 sequences are KGHSH and LQKENI. Trimming took off 2 bases at V and 6 bases at J, with 17 bases between the two ends. This CDR3 is CASSPKPPRQGNEQFF. CDR3 in DNA: TGTGCCAGCTCACCAAAACCCCCGCGGCAGGGCAATGAGCAGTTCTTC.

J is TRBJ1-1 and V is TRBV9, with D possibly TRBD1 on 6 matching bases. CDR3 size: 13 residues. The V end lost 3 bases, the J end lost 4 bases, and 10 bases lay between the germline ends. The germline CDR1 and CDR2 sequences are SGDLS and YYNGEE. In DNA form, the CDR3 reads TGTGCCAGCAGCGATACAGGGAGCACTGAAGCTTTCTTT. Its protein product is CASSDTGSTEAFF.

The chain joins TRBV5-1 to TRBJ2-7; TRBD2 agrees at 11 bases. CDR3 length: 15 amino acids. The germline CDR1 and CDR2 sequences are SGHRS and YFSETQ. V lost 4 bases to trimming and J lost 2 bases; unmatched junction nucleotides: 5. The CDR3 loop is CASSRGTSGPYEQYF. CDR3 sequence (DNA): TGCGCCAGCAGCCGTGGGACTAGCGGCCCCTACGAGCAGTACTTC.

The count of this clone is one. This sequence joins TRBV2 and TRBJ2-3; D gene uncertain. Germline V gene data show CDR1 as SNHLY and CDR2 as FYNNEI. The V end was cut by 8 bases, the J end by 3 bases, with 9 bases between. The CDR3 is 12 residues long. The CDR3 loop is CASGQATDTQYF. CDR3 coding DNA: TGTGCCAGCGGTCAGGCAACAGATACGCAGTATTTT.

The rearrangement joins TRBV7-9 to TRBJ2-7; D is possibly TRBD1 (5 bases). Between the trimmed V and J ends, which lost 1 base and 0 bases, there was a span of 7 bases. This CDR3 has 14 residues. The V gene's germline CDR1 is SEHNR and CDR2 FQNEAQ (reference sequence). In DNA form, the CDR3 reads TGTGCCAGCAGCTTAGTAGACAGCTCCTACGAGCAGTACTTC. It translates to CASSLVDSSYEQYF.

The genes are TRBV29-1 and TRBJ1-1; TRBD1 agrees at 9 bases. This CDR3 has 14 amino acids. Germline-derived CDR1 and CDR2 are SQVTM and ANQGSEA. Trimming at V came to 6 bases and at J to 5 bases, leaving 10 bases not matched to a gene. The CDR3 region is CSVVNRGRITEAFF. The CDR3 coding sequence is TGCAGCGTCGTTAACAGGGGGCGGATAACTGAAGCTTTCTTT.